A few counts support the clone carrying this T cell receptor (beta chain). The lymph nodes were axillary draining lymph nodes from breast cancer patients. This sample was included in a study of breast tumors, draining lymph nodes, adjacent tissues. Trimming shortened V by 10 bases and J by 1 base, and 7 bases separated the two germline ends. This CDR3 is 11 amino acids long. Germline assignment: CDR1 MNHEY and CDR2 SMNVEV (reference sequence). TCRdb analysed the multiplex PCR reads with MiXCR anew, one entry per CDR3 protein. The table includes around 150,000 distinct CDR3 sequences, 20% to 25% detected once.

The sequence came from a female donor with breast cancer. Some clones in this sample may be carry-over from other donors' samples. The J gene is TRBJ2-5, the V gene TRBV27; no clear D gene. Material: axillary lymph node tissue. The CDR3 nucleotides are TGTGCCACCCGAATCCAAGAGACCCAGTACTTC. Translated: CATRIQETQYF.